Below are 6 T cell receptor beta chains sequenced from a single sample in a study of T-cell reconstitution after alpha-beta-depleted transplantation in children. Whole-study findings and limits: Several hundred expanded graft clones reportedly gave rise to the alpha-beta T cells present about two months after transplant.

The antigens these receptors bind are not known. Researchers prepared the TCRbeta library using unique molecular identifiers, the study reports. In TCRdb, the PCR reads were re-called with MiXCR into one record per CDR3 protein. The sample yields roughly 32,000 distinct CDR3 sequences, around 6.6% seen once. The sequences come from peripheral blood, collected 60 days after TCRalphabeta/CD19-depleted stem cell transplant. These receptors came from a child under two years old who had a stem cell transplant for acute myeloid leukemia, so the T cells may come from the graft donor.

This clonotype was picked up one time. J is TRBJ2-7 and V is TRBV18; 8 bases are shared with TRBD1. J was trimmed by 1 base and V by 2 bases; bases with no gene match: 10. This CDR3 spans 17 amino acids. Germline CDR1 KGHSH, CDR2 LQKENI. The CDR3 DNA reads as TGTGCCAGCTCACCAACCCATGGCGACAGGGGATCCTACGAGCAGTACTTC. Translation gives CASSPTHGDRGSYEQYF.

This clonotype was seen many times. The genes are TRBV28 and TRBJ1-1, with D possibly being TRBD1 (5 bases). This CDR3 spans 13 amino acids. V shed 1 base and J shed 8 bases, with 11 bases lying between them. The V gene's germline CDR1 is MDHEN and CDR2 SYDVKM. The CDR3 DNA reads as TGTGCCAGCAGTTTATTAGGGGCAGGAGAAGCTTTCTTT. It yields the protein CASSLLGAGEAFF.

This clonotype has at least ten counts. The genes are TRBV4-3 and TRBJ2-5; weak D call: TRBD2 (6 bases). V dropped 0 bases and J dropped 9 bases, with 20 bases sitting between them. The CDR3 spans 16 residues. In germline, CDR1 is LGHNA, CDR2 YSLEER. The CDR3 spells CASSQETGPSEGAQYF. The CDR3 DNA is TGCGCCAGCAGCCAAGAGACCGGACCTTCGGAGGGAGCCCAGTACTTC.

The gene calls are TRBV25-1 and TRBJ2-2; D gene uncertain. The germline V and J ends were trimmed by 1 base and 4 bases, with 7 bases remaining between them. The CDR3 is 14 residues long. Germline V CDR1 and CDR2: MGHDK, SYGVNS. The chain's CDR3 is CASSEWTATGELFF. CDR3 nucleotide sequence: TGTGCCAGCAGTGAATGGACGGCCACCGGGGAGCTGTTTTTT. Full variable domain (outside the CDR3, taken from reference TRBV25-1 and TRBJ2-2): EADIYQTPRYLVIGTGKKITLECSQTMGHDKMYWYQQDPGMELHLIHYSYGVNSTEKGDLSSESTVSRIRTEHFPLTLESARPSHTSQYLCASSEWTATGELFFGEGSRLTVL.

V is TRBV4-3 and J is TRBJ2-7, with 8 bases that match TRBD1. Germline V gene lookup returns CDR1 LGHNA and CDR2 YSLEER. V was clipped by 1 base and J by 2 bases; unmatched bases: 10. This CDR3 comprises 17 residues. This CDR3 reads CASSQGTGTLGAYEQYF. The DNA of the CDR3 is TGCGCCAGCAGCCAAGGGACAGGGACGCTAGGAGCCTACGAGCAGTACTTC.

A word on this clonotype: Given a much more abundant clone one base away, this may be a read error. The chain is built from TRBV5-5 and TRBJ2-1, with 9 bases fitting TRBD2. Germline loops: CDR1 SGHKS, CDR2 YYEKEE (reference sequence). This CDR3 is built from 16 residues. CDR3 DNA sequence: TGTCCCAGCAGCTTGGGGCGGGAGGGCCTGGGAAATGAGCAGTTCTTC. Translation: CPSSLGREGLGNEQFF.